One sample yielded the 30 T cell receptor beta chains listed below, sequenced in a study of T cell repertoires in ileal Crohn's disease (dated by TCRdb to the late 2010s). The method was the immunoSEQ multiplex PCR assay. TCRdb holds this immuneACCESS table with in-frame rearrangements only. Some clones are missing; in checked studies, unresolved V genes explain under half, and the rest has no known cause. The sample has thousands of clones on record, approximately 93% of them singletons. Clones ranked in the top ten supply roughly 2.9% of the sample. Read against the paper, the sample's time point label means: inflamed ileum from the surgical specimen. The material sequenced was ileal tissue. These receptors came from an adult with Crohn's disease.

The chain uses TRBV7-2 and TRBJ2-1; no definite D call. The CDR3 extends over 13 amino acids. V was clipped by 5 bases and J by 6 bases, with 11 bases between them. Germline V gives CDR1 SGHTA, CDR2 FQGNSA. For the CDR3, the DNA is TGTGCCAGCAGCGTAGGTCTGTTCAATGAGCAGTTCTTC. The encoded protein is CASSVGLFNEQFF.

The CDR3 is CASSQEGMTLAETQYF. The CDR3 DNA is TGCGCCAGCAGCCAAGAAGGAATGACTCTAGCTGAGACCCAGTACTTC. V is TRBV4-1 and J is TRBJ2-5; tentatively, D is TRBD2 (5 bases). The germline V gene has CDR1 MGHRA and CDR2 YSYEKL. This CDR3 is 16 amino acids long. Trimming left V 0 bases short and J 5 bases short, with 16 bases between.

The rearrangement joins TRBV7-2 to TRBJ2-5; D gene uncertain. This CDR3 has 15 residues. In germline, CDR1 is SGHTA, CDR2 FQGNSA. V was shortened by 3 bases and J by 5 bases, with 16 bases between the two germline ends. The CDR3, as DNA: TGTGCCAGCAGCTTCTTTCTGACACCCGGGGAGACCCAGTACTTC. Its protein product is CASSFFLTPGETQYF.

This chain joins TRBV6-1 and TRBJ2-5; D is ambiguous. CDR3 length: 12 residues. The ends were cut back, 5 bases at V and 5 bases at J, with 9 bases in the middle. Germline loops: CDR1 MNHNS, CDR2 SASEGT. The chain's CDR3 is CASSIIGETQYF. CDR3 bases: TGTGCCAGCAGTATTATTGGTGAGACCCAGTACTTC.

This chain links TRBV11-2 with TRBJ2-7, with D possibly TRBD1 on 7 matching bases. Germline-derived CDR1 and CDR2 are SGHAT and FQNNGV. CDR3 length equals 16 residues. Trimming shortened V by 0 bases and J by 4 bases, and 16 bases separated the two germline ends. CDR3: CASSLDGGTARYEQYF. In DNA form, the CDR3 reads TGTGCCAGCAGCTTAGATGGCGGGACAGCACGTTACGAGCAGTACTTC.

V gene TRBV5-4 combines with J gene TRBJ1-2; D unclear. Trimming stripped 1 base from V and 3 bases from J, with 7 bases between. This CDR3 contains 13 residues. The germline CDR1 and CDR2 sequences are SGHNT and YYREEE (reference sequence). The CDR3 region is CASSLSLYYGYTF. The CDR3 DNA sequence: TGTGCCAGCAGCTTGAGCCTCTACTATGGCTACACCTTC.

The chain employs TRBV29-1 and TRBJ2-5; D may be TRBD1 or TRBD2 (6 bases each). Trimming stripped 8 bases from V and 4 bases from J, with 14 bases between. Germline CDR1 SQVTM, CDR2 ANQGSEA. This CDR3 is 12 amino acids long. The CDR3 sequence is CSSRTGAETQYF. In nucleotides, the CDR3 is TGCAGCTCGCGGACGGGGGCAGAGACCCAGTACTTC. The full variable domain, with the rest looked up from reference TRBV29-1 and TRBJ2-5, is SAVISQKPSRDICQRGTSLTIQCQVDSQVTMMFWYRQQPGQSLTLIATANQGSEATYESGFVIDKFPISRPNLTFSTLTVSNMSPEDSSIYLCSSRTGAETQYFGPGTRLLVL.

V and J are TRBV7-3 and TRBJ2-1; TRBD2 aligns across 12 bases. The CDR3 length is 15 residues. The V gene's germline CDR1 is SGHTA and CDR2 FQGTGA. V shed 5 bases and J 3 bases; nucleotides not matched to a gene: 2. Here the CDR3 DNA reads TGTGCCAGCAGCCAACTAGCGGGAGGCTACAATGAGCAGTTCTTC. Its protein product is CASSQLAGGYNEQFF.

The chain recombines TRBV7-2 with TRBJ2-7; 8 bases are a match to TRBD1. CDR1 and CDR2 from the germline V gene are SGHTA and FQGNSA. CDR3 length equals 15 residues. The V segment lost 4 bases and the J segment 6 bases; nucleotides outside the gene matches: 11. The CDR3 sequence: CASSSGRTGHVEQYF. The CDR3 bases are TGTGCCAGCAGCTCGGGGAGGACAGGGCATGTCGAGCAGTACTTC.

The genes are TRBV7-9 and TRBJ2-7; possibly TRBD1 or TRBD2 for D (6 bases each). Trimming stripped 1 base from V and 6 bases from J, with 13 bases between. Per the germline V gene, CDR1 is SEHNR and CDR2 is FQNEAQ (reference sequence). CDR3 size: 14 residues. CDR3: CASSLVAGGGEQYF. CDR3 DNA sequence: TGTGCCAGCAGCTTAGTTGCAGGAGGGGGCGAGCAGTACTTC.

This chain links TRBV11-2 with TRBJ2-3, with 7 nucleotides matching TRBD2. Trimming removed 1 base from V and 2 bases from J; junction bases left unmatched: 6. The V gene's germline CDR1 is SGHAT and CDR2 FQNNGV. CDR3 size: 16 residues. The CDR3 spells CASSLGASGITDTQYF. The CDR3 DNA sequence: TGTGCCAGCAGCTTAGGGGCTAGCGGAATCACAGATACGCAGTATTTT.

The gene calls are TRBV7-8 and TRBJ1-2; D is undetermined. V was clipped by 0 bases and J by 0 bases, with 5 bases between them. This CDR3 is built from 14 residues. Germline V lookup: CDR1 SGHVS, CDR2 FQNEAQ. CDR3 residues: CASSLARTNYGYTF. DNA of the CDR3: TGTGCCAGCAGCTTAGCCAGGACTAACTATGGCTACACCTTC.

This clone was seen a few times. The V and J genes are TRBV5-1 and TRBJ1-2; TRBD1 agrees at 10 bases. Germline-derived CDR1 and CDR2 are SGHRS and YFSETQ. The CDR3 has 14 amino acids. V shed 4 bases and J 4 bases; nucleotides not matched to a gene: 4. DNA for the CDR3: TGCGCCAGCAGCCCTGGGACAGGGGCCTATGGCTACACCTTC. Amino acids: CASSPGTGAYGYTF. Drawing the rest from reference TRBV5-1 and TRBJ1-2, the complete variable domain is KAGVTQTPRYLIKTRGQQVTLSCSPISGHRSVSWYQQTPGQGLQFLFEYFSETQRNKGNFPGRFSGRQFSNSRSEMNVSTLELGDSALYLCASSPGTGAYGYTFGSGTRLTVV.

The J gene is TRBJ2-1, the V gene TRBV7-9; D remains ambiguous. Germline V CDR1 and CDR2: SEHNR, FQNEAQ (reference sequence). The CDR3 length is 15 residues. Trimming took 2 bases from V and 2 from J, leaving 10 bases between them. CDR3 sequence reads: CASSLTLGTYNEQFF. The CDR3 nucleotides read TGTGCCAGCAGCTTAACTCTAGGGACCTACAATGAGCAGTTCTTC.

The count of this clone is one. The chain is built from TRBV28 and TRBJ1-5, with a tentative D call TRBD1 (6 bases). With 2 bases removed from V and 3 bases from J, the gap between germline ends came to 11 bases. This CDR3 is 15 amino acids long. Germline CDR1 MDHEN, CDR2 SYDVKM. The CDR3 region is CASSLRGTYNQPQHF. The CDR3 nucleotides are TGTGCCAGCAGTTTAAGGGGGACCTACAATCAGCCCCAGCATTTT.

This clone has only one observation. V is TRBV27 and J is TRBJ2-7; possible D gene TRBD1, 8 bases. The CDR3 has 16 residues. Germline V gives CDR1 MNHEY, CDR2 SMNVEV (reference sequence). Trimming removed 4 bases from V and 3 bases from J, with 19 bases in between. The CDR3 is CASSYYTGGLYYEQYF. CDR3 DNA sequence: TGTGCCAGCAGTTACTATACAGGGGGACTATACTACGAGCAGTACTTC.

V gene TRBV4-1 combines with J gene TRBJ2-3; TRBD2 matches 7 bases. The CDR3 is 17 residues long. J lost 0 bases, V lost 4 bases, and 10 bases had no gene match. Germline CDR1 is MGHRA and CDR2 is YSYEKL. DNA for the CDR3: TGCGCCAGCAGCCCTTTCGCGGGAGAAGGTAGCACAGATACGCAGTATTTT. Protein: CASSPFAGEGSTDTQYF.

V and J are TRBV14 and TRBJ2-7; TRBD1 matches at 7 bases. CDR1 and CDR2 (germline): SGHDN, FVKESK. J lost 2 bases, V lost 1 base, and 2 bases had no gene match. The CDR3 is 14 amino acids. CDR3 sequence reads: CASSQGGGPYEQYF. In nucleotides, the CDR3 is TGTGCCAGCAGCCAAGGAGGGGGCCCCTACGAGCAGTACTTC. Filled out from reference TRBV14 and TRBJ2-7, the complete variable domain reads EAGVTQFPSHSVIEKGQTVTLRCDPISGHDNLYWYRRVMGKEIKFLLHFVKESKQDESGMPNNRFLAERTGGTYSTLKVQPAELEDSGVYFCASSQGGGPYEQYFGPGTRLTVT.

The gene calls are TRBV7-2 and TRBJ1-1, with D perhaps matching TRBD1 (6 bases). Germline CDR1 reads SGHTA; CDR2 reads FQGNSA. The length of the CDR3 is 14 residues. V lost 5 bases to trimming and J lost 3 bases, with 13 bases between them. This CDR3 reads CASSTRGWDTEAFF. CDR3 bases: TGTGCCAGCAGCACCAGGGGATGGGACACTGAAGCTTTCTTT. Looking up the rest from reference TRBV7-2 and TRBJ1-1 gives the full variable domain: GAGVSQSPSNKVTEKGKDVELRCDPISGHTALYWYRQSLGQGLEFLIYFQGNSAPDKSGLPSDRFSAERTGGSVSTLTIQRTQQEDSAVYLCASSTRGWDTEAFFGQGTRLTVV.

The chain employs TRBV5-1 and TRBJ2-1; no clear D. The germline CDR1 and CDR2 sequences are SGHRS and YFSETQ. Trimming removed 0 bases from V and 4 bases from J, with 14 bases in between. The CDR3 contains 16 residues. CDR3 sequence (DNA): TGCGCCAGCAGCTTGGTGGGCAGCCTAACGTACAATGAGCAGTTCTTC. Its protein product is CASSLVGSLTYNEQFF.

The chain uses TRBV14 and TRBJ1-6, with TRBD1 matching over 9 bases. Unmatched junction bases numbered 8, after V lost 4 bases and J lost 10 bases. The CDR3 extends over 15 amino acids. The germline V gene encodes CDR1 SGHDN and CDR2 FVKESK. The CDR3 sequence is CASSRRRTGDSPLHF. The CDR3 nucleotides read TGTGCCAGCAGCCGACGGCGGACAGGGGACTCACCCCTCCACTTT.

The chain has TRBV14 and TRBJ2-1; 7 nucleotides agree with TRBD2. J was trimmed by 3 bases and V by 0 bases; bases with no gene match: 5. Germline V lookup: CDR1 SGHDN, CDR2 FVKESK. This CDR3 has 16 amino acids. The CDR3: CASSQEFLADYNEQFF. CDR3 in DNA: TGTGCCAGCAGCCAAGAGTTTCTAGCGGACTACAATGAGCAGTTCTTC.

CDR3 region: CASSIGLKNQPQHF. The CDR3 DNA is TGTGCCAGTAGTATCGGGCTGAAGAATCAGCCCCAGCATTTT. V and J are TRBV19 and TRBJ1-5; D call uncertain. V was clipped by 3 bases and J by 4 bases, with 10 bases between them. This CDR3 has 14 residues. Germline V gene lookup returns CDR1 LNHDA and CDR2 SQIVND (reference sequence).

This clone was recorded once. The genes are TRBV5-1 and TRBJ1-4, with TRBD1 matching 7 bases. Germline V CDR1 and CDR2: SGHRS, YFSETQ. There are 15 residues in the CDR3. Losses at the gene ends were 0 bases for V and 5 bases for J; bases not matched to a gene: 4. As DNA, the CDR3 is TGCGCCAGCAGCTTGGACGGGACAGAAAATGAAAAACTGTTTTTT. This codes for CASSLDGTENEKLFF.

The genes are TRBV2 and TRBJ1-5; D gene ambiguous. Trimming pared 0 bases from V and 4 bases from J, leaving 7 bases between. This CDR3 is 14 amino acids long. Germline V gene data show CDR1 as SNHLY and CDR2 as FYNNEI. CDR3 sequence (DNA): TGTGCCAGCAGTGAAGCCAATTGGAATCAGCCCCAGCATTTT. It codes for CASSEANWNQPQHF.

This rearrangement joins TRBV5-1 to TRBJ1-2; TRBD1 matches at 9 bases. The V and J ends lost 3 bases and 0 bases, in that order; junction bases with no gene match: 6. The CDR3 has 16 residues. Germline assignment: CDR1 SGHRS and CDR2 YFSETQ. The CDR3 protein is CASSYGQGRANYGYTF. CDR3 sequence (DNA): TGCGCCAGCAGCTACGGACAGGGGAGAGCTAACTATGGCTACACCTTC.

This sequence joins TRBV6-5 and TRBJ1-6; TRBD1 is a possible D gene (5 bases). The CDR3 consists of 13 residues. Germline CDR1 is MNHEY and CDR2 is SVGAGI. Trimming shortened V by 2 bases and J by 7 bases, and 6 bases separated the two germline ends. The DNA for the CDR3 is TGTGCCAGCAGTTACGAGGGGAATTCACCCCTCCACTTT. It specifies CASSYEGNSPLHF.

The CDR3: CASSDPPDNEQFF. The CDR3 DNA is TGTGCCAGCAGTGACCCTCCGGACAATGAGCAGTTCTTC. The chain is built from TRBV2 and TRBJ2-1, with D hard to call. The germline V and J ends were trimmed by 3 bases and 5 bases, with 8 bases remaining between them. Germline V gene data show CDR1 as SNHLY and CDR2 as FYNNEI. This CDR3 has 13 residues.

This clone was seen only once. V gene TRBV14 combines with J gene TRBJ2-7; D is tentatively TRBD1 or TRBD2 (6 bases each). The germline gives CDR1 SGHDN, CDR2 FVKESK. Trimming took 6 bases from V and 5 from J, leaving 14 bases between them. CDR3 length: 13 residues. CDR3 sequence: CASSFRGGNEQYF. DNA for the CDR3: TGTGCCAGCAGTTTTCGAGGGGGGAACGAGCAGTACTTC.

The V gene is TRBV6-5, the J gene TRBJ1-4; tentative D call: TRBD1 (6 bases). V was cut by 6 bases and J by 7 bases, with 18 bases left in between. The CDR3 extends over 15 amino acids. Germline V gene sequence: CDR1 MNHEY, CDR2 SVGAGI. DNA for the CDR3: TGTGCCAGCAGGCGACAGGTTATTGCCCGTGAAAAACTGTTTTTT. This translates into CASRRQVIAREKLFF.